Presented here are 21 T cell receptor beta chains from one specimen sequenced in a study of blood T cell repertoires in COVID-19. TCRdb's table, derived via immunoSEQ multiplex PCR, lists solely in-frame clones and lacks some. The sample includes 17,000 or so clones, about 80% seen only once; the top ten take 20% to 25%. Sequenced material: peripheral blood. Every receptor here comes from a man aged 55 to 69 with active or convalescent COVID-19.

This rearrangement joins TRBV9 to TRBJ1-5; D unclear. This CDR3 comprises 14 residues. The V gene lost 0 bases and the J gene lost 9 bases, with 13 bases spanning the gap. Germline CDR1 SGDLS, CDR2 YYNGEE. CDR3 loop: CASSVGYAQSPQHF. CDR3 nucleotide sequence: TGTGCCAGCAGCGTAGGGTACGCACAATCGCCCCAGCATTTT.

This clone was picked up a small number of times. The CDR3 DNA reads TGTGCCAGCAGCTTGGGACTAGCGCCCCCGGAGACCCAGTACTTC. It codes for CASSLGLAPPETQYF. This chain links TRBV11-3 with TRBJ2-5, with 10 bases matching TRBD2. With V trimmed by 3 bases and J by 5 bases, 6 bases remained unmatched. This CDR3 spans 15 amino acids. Germline CDR1 reads SGHNT; CDR2 reads YENEEA. The whole variable domain, remainder taken from reference TRBV11-3 and TRBJ2-5, is EAGVVQSPRYKIIEKKQPVAFWCNPISGHNTLYWYLQNLGQGPELLIRYENEEAVDDSQLPKDRFSAERLKGVDSTLKIQPAELGDSAVYLCASSLGLAPPETQYFGPGTRLLVL.

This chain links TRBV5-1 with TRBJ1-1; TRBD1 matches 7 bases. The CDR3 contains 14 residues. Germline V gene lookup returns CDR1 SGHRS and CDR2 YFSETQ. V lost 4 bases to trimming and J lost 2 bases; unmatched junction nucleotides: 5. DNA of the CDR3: TGCGCCAGCAGCCACAGGGGTGAAAACACTGAAGCTTTCTTT. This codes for CASSHRGENTEAFF.

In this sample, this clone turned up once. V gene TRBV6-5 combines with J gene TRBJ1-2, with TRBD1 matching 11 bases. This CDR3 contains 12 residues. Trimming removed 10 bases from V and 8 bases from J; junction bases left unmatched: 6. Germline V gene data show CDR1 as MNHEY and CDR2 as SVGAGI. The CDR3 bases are TGTGCCACCCAGGACAGGGGGCAGGGCTACACCTTC. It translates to CATQDRGQGYTF.

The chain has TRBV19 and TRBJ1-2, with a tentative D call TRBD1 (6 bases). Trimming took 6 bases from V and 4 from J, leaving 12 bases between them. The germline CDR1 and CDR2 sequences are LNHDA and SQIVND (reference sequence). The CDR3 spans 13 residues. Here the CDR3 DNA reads TGTGCCAGTAGAAGACAGGACCTCTATGGCTACACCTTC. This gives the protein CASRRQDLYGYTF.

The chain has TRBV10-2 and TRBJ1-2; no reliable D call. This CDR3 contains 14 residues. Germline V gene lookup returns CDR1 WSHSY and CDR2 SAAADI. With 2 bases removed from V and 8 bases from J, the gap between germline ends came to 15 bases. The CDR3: CASSEHSHKQGYTF. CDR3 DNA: TGCGCCAGCAGTGAGCACAGCCACAAGCAGGGCTACACCTTC.

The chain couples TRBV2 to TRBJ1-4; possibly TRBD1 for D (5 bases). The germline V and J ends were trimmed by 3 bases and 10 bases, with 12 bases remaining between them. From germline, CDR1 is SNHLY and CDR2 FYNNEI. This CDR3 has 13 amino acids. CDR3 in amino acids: CASSDRVEGKLFF. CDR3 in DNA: TGTGCCAGCAGTGACAGGGTGGAGGGAAAACTGTTTTTT.

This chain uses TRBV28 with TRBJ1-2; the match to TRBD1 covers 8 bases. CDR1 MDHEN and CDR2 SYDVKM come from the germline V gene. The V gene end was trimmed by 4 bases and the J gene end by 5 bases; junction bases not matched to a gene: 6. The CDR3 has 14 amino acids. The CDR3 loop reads CASSSGQEGYGYTF. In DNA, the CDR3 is TGTGCCAGCAGTTCGGGACAGGAGGGGTATGGCTACACCTTC.

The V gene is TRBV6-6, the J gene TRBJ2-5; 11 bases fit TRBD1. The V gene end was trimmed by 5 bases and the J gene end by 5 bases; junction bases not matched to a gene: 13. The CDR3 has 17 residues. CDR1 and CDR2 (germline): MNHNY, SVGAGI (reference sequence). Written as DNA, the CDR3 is TGTGCCAGCAGTCTCAGAGGGACAGGGGGATTTGAGGAGACCCAGTACTTC. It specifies CASSLRGTGGFEETQYF.

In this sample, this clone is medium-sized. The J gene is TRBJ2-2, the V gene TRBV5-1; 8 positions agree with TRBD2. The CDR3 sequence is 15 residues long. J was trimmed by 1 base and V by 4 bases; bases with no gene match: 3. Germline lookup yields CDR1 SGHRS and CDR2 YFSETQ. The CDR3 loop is CASSRSGENTGELFF. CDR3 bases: TGCGCCAGCAGCCGTAGCGGGGAGAACACCGGGGAGCTGTTTTTT.

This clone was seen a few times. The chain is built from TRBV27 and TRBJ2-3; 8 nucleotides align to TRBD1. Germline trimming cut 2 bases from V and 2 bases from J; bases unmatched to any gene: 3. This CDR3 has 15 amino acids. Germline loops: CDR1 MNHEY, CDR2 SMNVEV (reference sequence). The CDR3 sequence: CASSLGQGHTDTQYF. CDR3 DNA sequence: TGTGCCAGCAGTTTAGGACAGGGCCACACAGATACGCAGTATTTT.

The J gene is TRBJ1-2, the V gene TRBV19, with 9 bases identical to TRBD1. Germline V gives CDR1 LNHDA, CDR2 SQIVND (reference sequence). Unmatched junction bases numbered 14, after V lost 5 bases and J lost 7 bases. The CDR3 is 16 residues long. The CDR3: CASSVRDRAISSGYTF. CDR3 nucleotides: TGTGCCAGTAGTGTTCGGGACAGGGCTATATCTAGTGGCTACACCTTC.

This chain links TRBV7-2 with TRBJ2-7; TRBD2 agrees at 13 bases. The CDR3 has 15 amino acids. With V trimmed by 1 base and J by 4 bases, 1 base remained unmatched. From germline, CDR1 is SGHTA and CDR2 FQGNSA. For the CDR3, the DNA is TGTGCCAGCAGCTTAGTACTAGCGGGGGGGTACGAGCAGTACTTC. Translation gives CASSLVLAGGYEQYF.

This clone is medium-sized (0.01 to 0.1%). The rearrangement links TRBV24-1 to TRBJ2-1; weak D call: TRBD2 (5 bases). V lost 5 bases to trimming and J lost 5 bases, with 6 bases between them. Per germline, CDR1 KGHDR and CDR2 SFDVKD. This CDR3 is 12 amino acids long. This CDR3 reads CATSAGDNEQFF. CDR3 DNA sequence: TGTGCCACCAGTGCCGGGGACAATGAGCAGTTCTTC.

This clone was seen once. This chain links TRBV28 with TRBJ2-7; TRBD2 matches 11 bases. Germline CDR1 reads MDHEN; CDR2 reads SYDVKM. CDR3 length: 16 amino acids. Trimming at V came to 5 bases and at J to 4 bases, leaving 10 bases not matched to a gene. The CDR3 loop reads CASSPPRGTSGYEQYF. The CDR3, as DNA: TGTGCCAGCAGTCCTCCCCGAGGGACTAGCGGATACGAGCAGTACTTC.

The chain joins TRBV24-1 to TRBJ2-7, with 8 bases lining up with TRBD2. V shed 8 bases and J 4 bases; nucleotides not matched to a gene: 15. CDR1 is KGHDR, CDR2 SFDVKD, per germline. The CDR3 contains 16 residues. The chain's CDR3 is CATIGGRGLDTYEQYF. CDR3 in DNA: TGTGCCACCATTGGAGGTAGGGGACTAGATACGTACGAGCAGTACTTC.

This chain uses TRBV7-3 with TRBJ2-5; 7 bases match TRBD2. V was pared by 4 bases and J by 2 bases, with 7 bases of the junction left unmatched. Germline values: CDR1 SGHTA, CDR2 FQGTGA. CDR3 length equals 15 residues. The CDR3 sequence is CASSSWAGEQETQYF. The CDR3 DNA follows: TGTGCCAGCAGCTCATGGGCGGGAGAACAAGAGACCCAGTACTTC.

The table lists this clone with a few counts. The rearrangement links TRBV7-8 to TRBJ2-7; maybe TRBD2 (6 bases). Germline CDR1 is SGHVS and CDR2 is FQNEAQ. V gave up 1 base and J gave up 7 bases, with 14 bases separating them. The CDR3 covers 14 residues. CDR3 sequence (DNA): TGTGCCAGCAGCTTAGGACCGTCCCGGGGGGAGCAGTACTTC. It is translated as CASSLGPSRGEQYF.

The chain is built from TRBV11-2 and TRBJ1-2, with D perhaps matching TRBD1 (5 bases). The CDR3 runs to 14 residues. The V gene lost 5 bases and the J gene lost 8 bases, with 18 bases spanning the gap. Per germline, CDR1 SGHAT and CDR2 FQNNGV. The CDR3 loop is CASSPPGVVAGYTF. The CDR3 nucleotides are TGTGCCAGCAGCCCCCCGGGGGTGGTGGCGGGCTACACCTTC.

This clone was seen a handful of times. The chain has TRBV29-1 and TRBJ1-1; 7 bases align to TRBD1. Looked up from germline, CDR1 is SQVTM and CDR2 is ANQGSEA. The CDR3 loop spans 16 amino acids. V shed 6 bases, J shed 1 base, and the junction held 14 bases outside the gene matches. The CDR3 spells CSVSGEGAAWNTEAFF. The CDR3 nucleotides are TGCAGCGTATCCGGTGAGGGGGCCGCGTGGAACACTGAAGCTTTCTTT.

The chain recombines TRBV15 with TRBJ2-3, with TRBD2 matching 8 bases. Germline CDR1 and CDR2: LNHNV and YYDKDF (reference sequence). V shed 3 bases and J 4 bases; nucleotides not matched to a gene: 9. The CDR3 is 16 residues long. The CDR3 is CATSRGAGVKADTQYF. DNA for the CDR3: TGTGCCACCAGCAGGGGAGCGGGAGTTAAAGCAGATACGCAGTATTTT.